One sample yielded the 10 T cell receptor beta chains listed below, sequenced in a study of control samples from healthy donors and cancer patients. Libraries were prepared by immunoSEQ multiplex PCR; TCRdb keeps only in-frame clonotypes and omits some of them. This sample carries tens of thousands of clones, 80% of them seen once, and the ten largest clones take over 9%. Sequencing input: blood. The receptors come from a man between 65 and 85 years old in good health.

The J gene is TRBJ1-6, the V gene TRBV5-6, with 7 bases lining up with TRBD1. The CDR3 is 16 amino acids. CDR1 is SGHDT, CDR2 YYEEEE, per germline. Trimming at V came to 10 bases and at J to 9 bases, leaving 19 bases not matched to a gene. The chain's CDR3 is CASLEGRGRLVSPLHF. Here the CDR3 DNA reads TGTGCCTCCTTGGAGGGTAGGGGGCGATTGGTTTCACCCCTCCACTTT.

This clone has only one observation. The genes are TRBV5-6 and TRBJ1-1, with D unresolved. CDR3 length: 12 residues. Between the trimmed V and J ends, which lost 4 bases and 7 bases, there was a span of 11 bases. Germline V gives CDR1 SGHDT, CDR2 YYEEEE. The CDR3 DNA sequence: TGTGCCAGCAGCCGGATGTCCGGTGAAGCTTTCTTT. The encoded protein is CASSRMSGEAFF.

This clone was seen just once. The chain is built from TRBV5-1 and TRBJ1-2; TRBD1 agrees at 7 bases. The CDR3 totals 14 residues. Germline lookup yields CDR1 SGHRS and CDR2 YFSETQ. With 3 bases clipped from V and 8 bases from J, the junction kept 10 bases outside the gene matches. Written as DNA, the CDR3 is TGCGCCAGCAGCTCGGACAGGACCCCTCAAGGCTACACCTTC. Its protein product is CASSSDRTPQGYTF.

The J gene is TRBJ1-1, the V gene TRBV5-6; D uncertain. CDR3 size: 14 residues. The V and J ends lost 4 bases and 11 bases respectively, with 21 bases between them. Germline V gene sequence: CDR1 SGHDT, CDR2 YYEEEE. CDR3 region: CASSPLSGRLQAFF. Written as DNA, the CDR3 is TGTGCCAGCAGCCCTTTGAGTGGTCGACTACAGGCTTTCTTT.

The CDR3 DNA follows: TGTGCCAGCAGTTTCGACAGAACTGAAGCTTTCTTT. Amino acids: CASSFDRTEAFF. The genes are TRBV7-8 and TRBJ1-1; tentatively, D is TRBD1 (5 bases). The CDR3 extends over 12 amino acids. Germline CDR1 reads SGHVS; CDR2 reads FQNEAQ. V was shortened by 6 bases and J by 5 bases, with 10 bases between the two germline ends.

The chain recombines TRBV18 with TRBJ1-4; no definite D call. CDR3 size: 13 residues. In germline, CDR1 is KGHSH, CDR2 LQKENI. V shed 4 bases and J shed 8 bases, with 11 bases lying between them. CDR3 loop: CASSLEAAEKLFF. The CDR3, as DNA: TGTGCCAGCTCACTGGAGGCAGCGGAAAAACTGTTTTTT. Supplemented by reference TRBV18 and TRBJ1-4, the full variable domain reads NAGVMQNPRHLVRRRGQEARLRCSPMKGHSHVYWYRQLPEEGLKFMVYLQKENIIDESGMPKERFSAEFPKEGPSILRIQQVVRGDSAAYFCASSLEAAEKLFFGSGTQLSVL.

A single count supports this clone. CDR3 sequence: CASSSGQGNTGELFF. The CDR3, as DNA: TGTGCCAGCAGCTCTGGACAGGGGAACACCGGGGAGCTGTTTTTT. The chain combines TRBV7-2 with TRBJ2-2, with 8 nucleotides matching TRBD1. V was clipped by 4 bases and J by 1 base; unmatched bases: 2. The CDR3 is 15 residues long. CDR1 and CDR2 from the germline V gene are SGHTA and FQGNSA.

The CDR3: CASSRDTDTQYF. CDR3 DNA: TGTGCCAGCAGCCGAGACACAGATACGCAGTATTTT. The chain couples TRBV7-2 to TRBJ2-3; D is undetermined. Per the germline V gene, CDR1 is SGHTA and CDR2 is FQGNSA. V lost 5 bases and J 2 bases, leaving 5 bases between the germline ends. The CDR3 has 12 residues.

This chain links TRBV29-1 with TRBJ1-1; the D is unclear. The germline CDR1 and CDR2 sequences are SQVTM and ANQGSEA. The CDR3 contains 12 residues. V was shortened by 4 bases and J by 2 bases, with 8 bases between the two germline ends. CDR3 amino acids: CSVGPPNTEAFF. The CDR3 nucleotides are TGCAGCGTTGGCCCCCCCAACACTGAAGCTTTCTTT.

This clone was counted once. V is TRBV5-1 and J is TRBJ1-1, with TRBD1 as a possible D gene (5 bases). CDR3 length: 17 amino acids. The germline CDR1 and CDR2 sequences are SGHRS and YFSETQ. The V end was cut by 0 bases, the J end by 4 bases, with 19 bases between. The CDR3 nucleotides are TGCGCCAGCAGCTTGGGACTTTCTCGCCAGGGAAGCACTGAAGCTTTCTTT. This sequence encodes CASSLGLSRQGSTEAFF.